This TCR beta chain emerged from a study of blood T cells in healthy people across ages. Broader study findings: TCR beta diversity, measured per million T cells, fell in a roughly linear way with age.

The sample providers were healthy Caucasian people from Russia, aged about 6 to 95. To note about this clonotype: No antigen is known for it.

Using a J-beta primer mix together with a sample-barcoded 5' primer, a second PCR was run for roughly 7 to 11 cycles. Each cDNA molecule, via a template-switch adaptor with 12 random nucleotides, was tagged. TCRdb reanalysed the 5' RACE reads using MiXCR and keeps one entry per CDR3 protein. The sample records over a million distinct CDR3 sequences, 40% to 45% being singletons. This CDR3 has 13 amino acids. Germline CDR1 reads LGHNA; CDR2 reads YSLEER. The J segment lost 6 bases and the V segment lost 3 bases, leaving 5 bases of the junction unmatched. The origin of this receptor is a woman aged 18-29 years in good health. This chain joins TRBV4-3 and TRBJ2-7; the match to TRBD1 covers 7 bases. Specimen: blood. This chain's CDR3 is CASSHQTGTEQYF. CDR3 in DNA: TGCGCCAGCAGCCATCAGACAGGGACCGAGCAGTACTTC.